The T cell receptor beta chain described here comes from a study of radiotherapy plus CTLA-4 blockade in lung cancer. Across the study: In less than 20% of patients, objective responses were seen; 25% to 40% had disease control.

This table comes from immunoSEQ multiplex PCR, and its TCRdb copy is limited to in-frame clones, with some not included. The table has fewer than 65,000 clones, approximately 82% seen once. Study-wide results and limits: Blood saw expansion of tumor-derived TCR clones after radiotherapy plus ipilimumab. According to reports, early shifts in blood T cell clones, alongside interferon-beta, forecast response most accurately.

Participants had chemo-refractory metastatic non-small-cell lung cancer and were treated with focal radiation plus ipilimumab CTLA-4 blockade. Note on this clone: Its antigen is unidentified.

The source material was peripheral blood, sampled from a patient treated with radiotherapy plus ipilimumab. The receptor's source is a human donor with non-small cell lung cancer whose response to radiotherapy plus ipilimumab could not be evaluated.

The CDR3 here is CASTPFDRVNTGELFF. CDR3 DNA sequence: TGTGCCAGCACCCCCTTTGACAGGGTGAACACCGGGGAGCTGTTTTTT. The rearrangement links TRBV7-2 to TRBJ2-2; TRBD1 matches 7 bases. CDR3 length equals 16 residues. After removal of 7 bases from V and 1 base from J, the junction contained 9 bases not matched to a gene. CDR1 is SGHTA, CDR2 FQGNSA, per germline.